The clone carrying this TCR beta chain was counted many times. Its antigen is not known. The junction does not match germline at one end; this may be a read error. This beta chain is an unintended read in a library built for alpha chains; its size means little. TCRdb fed the 5' RACE reads into MiXCR, producing one record per CDR3 protein. The sample has 3,500 to 4,500 distinct CDR3 sequences, around a tenth seen once; the top ten hold 28%. These data originate in a study of spatial heterogeneity in lung cancer. General study results and limits: Within tumors, counts of expanded alpha and beta TCRs tracked tumor mutation counts.

Sample time point: sample taken at primary tumor resection. The approximately 69 donors had untreated early-stage non-small cell lung cancer. The V gene's germline CDR1 is LNHNV and CDR2 YYDKDF (reference sequence). This CDR3 contains 15 residues. The source material was lung tumor tissue, sampled at surgery. V gene TRBV15 combines with J gene TRBJ2-4; no clear D. The source is a male donor with early-stage non-small cell lung cancer. Here the CDR3 DNA reads TGTGCCACCAGCGGAGAGTTCGGGGCCAAAAACATTCAGTACTTC. Protein: CATSGEFGAKNIQYF.